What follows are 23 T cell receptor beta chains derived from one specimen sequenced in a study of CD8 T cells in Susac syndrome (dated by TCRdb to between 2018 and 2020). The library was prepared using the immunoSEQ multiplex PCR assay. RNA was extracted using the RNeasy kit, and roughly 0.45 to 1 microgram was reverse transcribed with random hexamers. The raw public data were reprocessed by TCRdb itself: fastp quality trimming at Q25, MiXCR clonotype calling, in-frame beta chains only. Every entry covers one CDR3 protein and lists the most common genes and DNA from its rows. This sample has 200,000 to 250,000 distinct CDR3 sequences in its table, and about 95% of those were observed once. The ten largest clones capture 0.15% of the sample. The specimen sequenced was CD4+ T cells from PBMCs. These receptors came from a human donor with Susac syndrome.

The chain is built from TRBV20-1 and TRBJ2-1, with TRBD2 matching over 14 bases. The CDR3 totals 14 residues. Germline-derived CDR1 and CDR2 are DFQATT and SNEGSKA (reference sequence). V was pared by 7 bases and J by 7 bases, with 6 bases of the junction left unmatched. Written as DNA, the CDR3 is TGCAGTGTTCAGACTAGCGGGGGGGGGAATGAGCAGTTCTTC. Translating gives CSVQTSGGGNEQFF.

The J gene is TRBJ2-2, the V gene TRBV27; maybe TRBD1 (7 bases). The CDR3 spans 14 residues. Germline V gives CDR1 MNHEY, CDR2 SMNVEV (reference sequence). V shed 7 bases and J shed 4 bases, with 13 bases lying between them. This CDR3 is CASIAQGGTGELFF. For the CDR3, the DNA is TGTGCCAGCATCGCTCAGGGGGGCACCGGGGAGCTGTTTTTT.

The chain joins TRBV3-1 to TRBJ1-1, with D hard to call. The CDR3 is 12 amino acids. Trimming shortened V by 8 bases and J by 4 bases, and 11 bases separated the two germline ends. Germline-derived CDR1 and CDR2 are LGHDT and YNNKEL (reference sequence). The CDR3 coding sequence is TGTGCCAGCTCCGTAGGGCCCACTGAAGCTTTCTTT. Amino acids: CASSVGPTEAFF.

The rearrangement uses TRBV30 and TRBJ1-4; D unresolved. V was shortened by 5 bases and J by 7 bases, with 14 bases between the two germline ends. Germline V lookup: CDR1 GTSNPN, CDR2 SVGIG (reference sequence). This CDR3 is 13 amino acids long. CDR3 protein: CAWQALDSEKLFF. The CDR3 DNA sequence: TGTGCCTGGCAGGCACTAGATAGTGAAAAACTGTTTTTT.

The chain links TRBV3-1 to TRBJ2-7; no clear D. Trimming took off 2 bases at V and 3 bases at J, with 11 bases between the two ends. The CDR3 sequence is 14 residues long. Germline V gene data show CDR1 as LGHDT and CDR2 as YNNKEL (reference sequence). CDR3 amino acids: CASSQSDGRYEQYF. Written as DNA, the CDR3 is TGTGCCAGCAGCCAATCCGACGGTCGCTACGAGCAGTACTTC.

This chain's CDR3 is CASSYNRFTETQYF. Here the CDR3 DNA reads TGTGCCAGCAGTTACAACAGGTTCACAGAGACCCAGTACTTC. This chain connects TRBV6-5 to TRBJ2-5; maybe TRBD1 (5 bases). This CDR3 region has 14 residues. Looked up from germline, CDR1 is MNHEY and CDR2 is SVGAGI. Trimming pared 2 bases from V and 4 bases from J, leaving 11 bases between.

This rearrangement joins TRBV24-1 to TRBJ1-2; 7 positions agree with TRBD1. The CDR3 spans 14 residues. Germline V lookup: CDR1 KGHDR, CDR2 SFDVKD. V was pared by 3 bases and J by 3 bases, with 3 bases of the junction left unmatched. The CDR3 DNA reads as TGTGCCACCAGTGATCCGGGGACAGACTATGGCTACACCTTC. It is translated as CATSDPGTDYGYTF.

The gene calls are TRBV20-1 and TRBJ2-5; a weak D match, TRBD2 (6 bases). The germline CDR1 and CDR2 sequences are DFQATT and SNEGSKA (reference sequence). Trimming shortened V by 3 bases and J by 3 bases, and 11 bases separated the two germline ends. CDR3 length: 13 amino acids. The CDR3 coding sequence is TGCAGTGCTAGTCGTTCGGGGGAAGAGACCCAGTACTTC. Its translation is CSASRSGEETQYF.

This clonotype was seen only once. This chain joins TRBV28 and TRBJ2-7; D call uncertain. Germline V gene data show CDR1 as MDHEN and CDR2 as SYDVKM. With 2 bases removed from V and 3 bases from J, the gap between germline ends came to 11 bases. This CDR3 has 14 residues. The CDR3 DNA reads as TGTGCCAGCAGTTTAGTGACGAACAACTACGAGCAGTACTTC. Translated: CASSLVTNNYEQYF. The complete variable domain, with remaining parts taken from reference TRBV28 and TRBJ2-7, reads DVKVTQSSRYLVKRTGEKVFLECVQDMDHENMFWYRQDPGLGLRLIYFSYDVKMKEKGDIPEGYSVSREKKERFSLILESASTNQTSMYLCASSLVTNNYEQYFGPGTRLTVT.

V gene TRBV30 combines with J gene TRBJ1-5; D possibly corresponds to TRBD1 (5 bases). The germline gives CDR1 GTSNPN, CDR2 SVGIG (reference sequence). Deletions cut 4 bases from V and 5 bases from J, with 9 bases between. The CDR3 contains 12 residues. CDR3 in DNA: TGTGCCTGGAACAGGTTGGATCAGCCCCAGCATTTT. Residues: CAWNRLDQPQHF.

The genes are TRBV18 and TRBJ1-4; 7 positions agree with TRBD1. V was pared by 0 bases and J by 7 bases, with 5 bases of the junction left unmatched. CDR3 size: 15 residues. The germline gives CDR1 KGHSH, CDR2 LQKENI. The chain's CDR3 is CASSPPNRGGEKLFF. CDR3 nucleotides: TGTGCCAGCTCACCACCGAACAGGGGAGGTGAAAAACTGTTTTTT. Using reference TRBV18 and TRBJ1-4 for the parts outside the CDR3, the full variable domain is NAGVMQNPRHLVRRRGQEARLRCSPMKGHSHVYWYRQLPEEGLKFMVYLQKENIIDESGMPKERFSAEFPKEGPSILRIQQVVRGDSAAYFCASSPPNRGGEKLFFGSGTQLSVL.

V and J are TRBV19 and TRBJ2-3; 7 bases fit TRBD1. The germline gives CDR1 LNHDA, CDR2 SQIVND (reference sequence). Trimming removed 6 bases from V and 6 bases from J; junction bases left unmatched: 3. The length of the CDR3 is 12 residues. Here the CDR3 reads CASRTTGDTQYF. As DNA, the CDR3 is TGTGCCAGTAGAACGACAGGGGATACGCAGTATTTT.

The CDR3 loop reads CASSSGEGVPYEQYF. The CDR3 bases are TGCGCCAGCAGCTCCGGGGAGGGGGTACCCTACGAGCAGTACTTC. This chain joins TRBV5-1 and TRBJ2-7, with D possibly being TRBD2 (7 bases). Trimming stripped 3 bases from V and 2 bases from J, with 15 bases between. This CDR3 comprises 15 residues. Germline V lookup: CDR1 SGHRS, CDR2 YFSETQ.

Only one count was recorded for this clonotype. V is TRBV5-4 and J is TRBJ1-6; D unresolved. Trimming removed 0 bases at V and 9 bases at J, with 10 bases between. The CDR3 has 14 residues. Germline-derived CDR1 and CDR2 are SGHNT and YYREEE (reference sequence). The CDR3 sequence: CASSLGGPGSPLHF. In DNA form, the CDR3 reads TGTGCCAGCAGCTTGGGAGGGCCGGGTTCACCCCTCCACTTT.

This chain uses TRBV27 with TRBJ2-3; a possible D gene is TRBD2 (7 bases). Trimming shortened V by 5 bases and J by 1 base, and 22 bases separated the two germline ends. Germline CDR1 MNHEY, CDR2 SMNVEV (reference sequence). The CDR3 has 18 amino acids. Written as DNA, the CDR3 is TGTGCCAGCAGTGCTGTCCGGAGGGGGGGAACCCGCACAGATACGCAGTATTTT. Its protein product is CASSAVRRGGTRTDTQYF.

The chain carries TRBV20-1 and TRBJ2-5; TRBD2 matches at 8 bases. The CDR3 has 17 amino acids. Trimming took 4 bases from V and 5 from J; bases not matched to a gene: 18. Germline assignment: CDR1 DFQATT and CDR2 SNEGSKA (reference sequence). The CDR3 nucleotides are TGCAGTGCTACCCAGACTAGCGAGGGATTCCTGGGGGAGACCCAGTACTTC. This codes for CSATQTSEGFLGETQYF.

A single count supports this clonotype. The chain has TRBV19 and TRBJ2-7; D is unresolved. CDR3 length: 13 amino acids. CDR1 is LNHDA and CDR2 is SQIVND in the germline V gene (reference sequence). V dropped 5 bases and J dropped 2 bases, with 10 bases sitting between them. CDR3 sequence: CASSEQVAYEQYF. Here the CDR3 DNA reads TGTGCCAGTAGTGAGCAGGTGGCCTACGAGCAGTACTTC.

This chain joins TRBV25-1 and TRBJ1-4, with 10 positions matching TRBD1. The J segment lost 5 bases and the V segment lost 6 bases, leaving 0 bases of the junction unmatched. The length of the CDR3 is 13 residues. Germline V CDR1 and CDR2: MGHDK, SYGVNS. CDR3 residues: CASRTGGNEKLFF. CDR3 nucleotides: TGTGCCAGCAGGACAGGGGGCAATGAAAAACTGTTTTTT.

The CDR3 sequence is CSARRNGNSNQPQHF. CDR3 in DNA: TGCAGTGCTAGAAGAAACGGGAATAGCAATCAGCCCCAGCATTTT. The genes are TRBV20-1 and TRBJ1-5, with D hard to call. Trimming pared 2 bases from V and 0 bases from J, leaving 11 bases between. Per the germline V gene, CDR1 is DFQATT and CDR2 is SNEGSKA (reference sequence). The CDR3 has 15 amino acids.

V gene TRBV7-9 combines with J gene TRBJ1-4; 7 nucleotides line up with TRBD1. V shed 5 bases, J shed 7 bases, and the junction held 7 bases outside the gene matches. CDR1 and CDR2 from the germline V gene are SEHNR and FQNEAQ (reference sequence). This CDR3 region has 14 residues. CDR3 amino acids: CASSTPGTAEKLFF. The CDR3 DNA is TGTGCCAGCAGCACGCCAGGGACAGCTGAAAAACTGTTTTTT.

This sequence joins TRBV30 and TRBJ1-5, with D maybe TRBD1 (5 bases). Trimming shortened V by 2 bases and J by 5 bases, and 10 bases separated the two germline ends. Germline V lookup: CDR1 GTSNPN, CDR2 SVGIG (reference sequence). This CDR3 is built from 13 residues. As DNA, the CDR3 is TGTGCCTGGAGTCTCGGGGGGTATCAGCCCCAGCATTTT. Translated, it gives CAWSLGGYQPQHF.

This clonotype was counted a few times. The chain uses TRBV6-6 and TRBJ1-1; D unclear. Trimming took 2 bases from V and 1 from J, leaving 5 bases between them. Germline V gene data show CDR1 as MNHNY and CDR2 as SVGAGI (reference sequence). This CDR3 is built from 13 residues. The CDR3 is CASSYGENTEAFF. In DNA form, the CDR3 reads TGTGCCAGCAGTTACGGGGAGAACACTGAAGCTTTCTTT.

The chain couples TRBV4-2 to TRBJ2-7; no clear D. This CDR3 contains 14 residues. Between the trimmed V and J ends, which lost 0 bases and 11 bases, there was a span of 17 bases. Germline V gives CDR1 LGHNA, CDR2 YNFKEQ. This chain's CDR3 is CASSQDLSDRTEYF. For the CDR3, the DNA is TGTGCCAGCAGCCAAGATCTCTCCGACCGGACGGAGTACTTC.